This T cell receptor beta chain was observed in a study of T cells after yellow fever vaccination. Study-wide findings and caveats: FACS-sorted repertoires could harbor abundant contaminating bulk-population clonotypes.

Via MiXCR, TCRdb re-called the 5' RACE reads, giving one row per CDR3 protein. The sample shows around 56,000 distinct CDR3 sequences, around 6.1% of them seen only once. This clonotype was counted between two and nine times. CDR3 size: 12 residues. Germline V gene sequence: CDR1 SGHRS, CDR2 YFSETQ. Trimming left V 7 bases short and J 4 bases short, with 6 bases between. V usage is TRBV5-1 and J usage is TRBJ2-6; D call uncertain. This specimen was PBMCs, either bulk or a sorted T-cell subset (CD4+, CD8+, memory, or dextramer-sorted; not recorded which), taken on the day of the yellow fever booster vaccination. The TCR comes from a young man who received the YFV17D yellow fever vaccine. CDR3 loop: CASQWGANVLTF. The DNA of the CDR3 is TGCGCCAGCCAATGGGGGGCCAACGTCCTGACTTTC.